The TCR beta chain described here comes from a study of cytomegalovirus exposure and HLA in healthy donors. Study-wide results and caveats: The majority of CMV-associated TCR beta chains were reported as apparently HLA-restricted in a later analysis. Reports credit the classifier with highly specific, highly sensitive diagnosis of cytomegalovirus status.

The PCR made use of 60 Vbeta and 13 Jbeta primers. Profiling relied on immunoSEQ multiplex PCR, and the TCRdb table lists in-frame clones only, not all of them. The sample has tens of thousands of clones. In the case of this clone: What it binds is not known.

Looked up from germline, CDR1 is SGHDT and CDR2 is YYEEEE. Trimming shortened V by 4 bases and J by 7 bases, and 12 bases separated the two germline ends. The CDR3 runs to 12 residues. This TCR was recovered from a man between 45 and 60 years old in good health and CMV-seropositive. Sequences were obtained from PBMCs. The V gene is TRBV5-6, the J gene TRBJ2-7, with a tentative D call TRBD2 (6 bases). The chain's CDR3 is CASSIGTGEQYF. CDR3 in DNA: TGTGCCAGCAGCATAGGGACTGGGGAGCAGTACTTC.